These T cell receptor beta chains were read from a single sample in a study of cytomegalovirus exposure and HLA in healthy donors. Using immunoSEQ multiplex PCR, the repertoire was profiled, and TCRdb retains in-frame clones only, with some absent. This sample has around 140,000 clones; just under 80% occur once, and the top ten carry around 0.99%. The sequenced sample was PBMCs. The receptors stem from a male donor in good health and CMV-seronegative. The CDR3 runs from the conserved cysteine through the conserved F or W. A D gene is named only where the DNA matches it firmly. Rows may omit the clone size; those that give it use once, few, many or a size class.

>few|TRBJ2-3|TRBV10-3|15|TRBD1
TGTGCCATCAGTGGAGAACAGGGGTATCAAGATACGCAGTATTTT
CAISGEQGYQDTQYF
>once|TRBJ2-5|TRBV7-2|16|TRBD1
TGTGCCAGCAGCCCGGAGACAGGGGGCAATTTGGGGACCCAGTACTTC
CASSPETGGNLGTQYF
>.|TRBJ2-3|TRBV19|16|.
TGTGCCAGTAGTATAGTGGGTGGACAGTCCACAGATACGCAGTATTTT
CASSIVGGQSTDTQYF
>.|TRBJ2-7|TRBV5-4|13|.
TGTGCCAGCAGCCACGACAGCTTCTACGAGCAGTACTTC
CASSHDSFYEQYF
>.|TRBJ2-7|TRBV4-1|17|TRBD2
TGCGCCAGCAGCCAAGAGGGGGGGCTAGCGGGCTCCTACGAGCAGTACTTC
CASSQEGGLAGSYEQYF
>.|TRBJ1-2|TRBV9|13|TRBD1
TGTGCCAGCACCGGGACAGGGTCCTATGGCTACACCTTC
CASTGTGSYGYTF
>few|TRBJ2-2|TRBV27|13|.
TGTGCCAGCAACCGGGGATTTGGCGGGGAGCTGTTTTTT
CASNRGFGGELFF
>.|TRBJ2-5|TRBV7-8|17|TRBD2
TGTGCCAGCAGCTACGGACTAGCGGGGGTTCGGAAAGAGACCCAGTACTTC
CASSYGLAGVRKETQYF
>.|TRBJ2-1|TRBV7-6|13|.
TGTGCCAGCAGCTTAGAGGGGGACGATGAGCAGTTCTTC
CASSLEGDDEQFF
>.|TRBJ2-5|TRBV7-6|15|TRBD1
TGTGCCAGCAGCCCCAGCGGACAGGGCACAGAGACCCAGTACTTC
CASSPSGQGTETQYF
>.|TRBJ2-7|TRBV27|14|TRBD1
TGTGCCAGCAGTTTATATCAGGGGGCCCACGAGCAGTACTTC
CASSLYQGAHEQYF
>few|TRBJ1-5|TRBV6-5|14|TRBD1
TGTGCCAGCAGCCGGGACAGGGACAATCAGCCCCAGCATTTT
CASSRDRDNQPQHF
>.|TRBJ1-6|TRBV6-5|15|.
TGTGCCAGCAGTTACTCGAAGCGGAGGGATTCACCCCTCCACTTT
CASSYSKRRDSPLHF
>.|TRBJ2-3|TRBV6-4|13|TRBD2
TGTGCCAGCAGTGAGCTAGCGGGGTCTTCGCACTATTTT
CASSELAGSSHYF
>.|TRBJ2-3|TRBV5-1|17|.
TGCGCCAGCAGCTTGGCCAGGCTGGACACCCAGGGGGATACGCAGTATTTT
CASSLARLDTQGDTQYF
>.|TRBJ1-1|TRBV20-1|11|.
TGCAGTGCTAGAGGTAAGCGTGAAGCTTTCTTT
CSARGKREAFF
>.|TRBJ1-2|TRBV27|14|TRBD1
TGTGCCAGCAGCCTGGGACAGGGGGACTATGGCTACACCTTC
CASSLGQGDYGYTF
>.|TRBJ1-3|TRBV19|17|TRBD1
TGTGCCAGTAGACGGGGCTTCAGGGACAGCTCTGGAAACACCATATATTTT
CASRRGFRDSSGNTIYF
>many|TRBJ2-5|TRBV10-3|15|.
TGTGCCATCAGTGGGGGAGGAAGGAGGGAAGAGACCCAGTACTTC
CAISGGGRREETQYF
>.|TRBJ1-1|TRBV6-6|14|TRBD1
TGTGCCAGCAGTTACGCGGGACAGGGGACTGAAGCTTTCTTT
CASSYAGQGTEAFF
>.|TRBJ2-3|TRBV10-1|15|.
TGCGCCAGCGGGGAGGACGGCTCTAGCACAGATACGCAGTATTTT
CASGEDGSSTDTQYF
>.|TRBJ1-6|TRBV5-1|13|.
TGCGCCAGCAGCTTGGTCCTGAATTCACCCCTCCACTTT
CASSLVLNSPLHF
>.|TRBJ1-1|TRBV19|13|.
TGTGCCAGTAGTATAGGTAGGAACACTGAAGCTTTCTTT
CASSIGRNTEAFF
>.|TRBJ2-5|TRBV6-1|14|.
TGTGCCAGCAGTGAATCCGGGACACAAGAGACCCAGTACTTC
CASSESGTQETQYF
>.|TRBJ2-5|TRBV19|14|TRBD1
TGTGCCAGTACTAGGACAGGCCGCGAGAAGACCCAGTACTTC
CASTRTGREKTQYF
>.|TRBJ2-1|TRBV11-2|13|.
TGTGCCACCCGCCTCGGTTCCGCAGAGGGGCAGTTCTTC
CATRLGSAEGQFF
>.|TRBJ1-2|TRBV6-6|15|.
TGTGCCAGCAGTTATCTCGGGGGAGCTAACTATGGCTACACCTTC
CASSYLGGANYGYTF
>few|TRBJ1-1|TRBV21-1|12|.
TGTGCCAGCACCCCCAGGGGCACTGAAGCTTTCTTT
CASTPRGTEAFF
>.|TRBJ2-7|TRBV5-1|12|.
TGCGCCAGCAGCTTGGGAGTCTACGAGCAGTACTTC
CASSLGVYEQYF
>once|TRBJ2-1|TRBV2|13|TRBD1
TGTGCCGGGGGGACAGGGGTGGACAATGAGCAGTTCTTC
CAGGTGVDNEQFF
>.|TRBJ2-1|TRBV10-3|14|TRBD2
TGTGCCATCAGGACTAGCGGGGGGGCCCCTGAGCAGTTCTTC
CAIRTSGGAPEQFF
>.|TRBJ2-7|TRBV11-2|14|.
TGTGCCAGCAGCTTAGAAGGCAGGGGATACGAGCAGTACTTC
CASSLEGRGYEQYF
>.|TRBJ1-2|TRBV5-1|13|.
TGCGCCAGCAGCTTCGGCAGGGAGGATGGCTACACCTTC
CASSFGREDGYTF
>.|TRBJ2-3|TRBV27|16|TRBD1
TGTGCCAGCAGTTTATCACCGGACAGGGGCGAAGATACGCAGTATTTT
CASSLSPDRGEDTQYF
>.|TRBJ2-7|TRBV4-1|15|.
TGCGCCAGCAGCCTCCTAACCGGGACACCCTACGAGCAGTACTTC
CASSLLTGTPYEQYF
>.|TRBJ1-1|TRBV27|13|.
TGTGCCAGCAGTTTTTCGGTGAACACTGAAGCTTTCTTT
CASSFSVNTEAFF
>.|TRBJ2-5|TRBV30|16|.
TGTGCCTGGAGTGTACTTGAGGCCTGGGCGGGTGAGACCCAGTACTTC
CAWSVLEAWAGETQYF
>.|TRBJ1-2|TRBV7-9|15|TRBD1
TGTGCCAGCAGCTTAGAAATGGGACAGGTGGATGGCTACACCTTC
CASSLEMGQVDGYTF
>.|TRBJ2-1|TRBV11-3|20|TRBD2
TGTGCCAGCAGCCCTAGGGGGACTAGCGGGGGGGCCCGCTCCTACAATGAGCAGTTCTTC
CASSPRGTSGGARSYNEQFF
>.|TRBJ1-2|TRBV9|15|TRBD1
TGTGCCAGCAGCGTAGCTCAGGGGGCAGGGTATGGCTACACCTTC
CASSVAQGAGYGYTF
>once|TRBJ1-6|TRBV19|13|.
TGTGCCAGTAGTGAAGACTTGGATTCACCCCTCCACTTT
CASSEDLDSPLHF
>.|TRBJ1-5|TRBV5-1|14|.
TGCGCCAGCAGCTTGGGAGGACTCAATCAGCCCCAGCATTTT
CASSLGGLNQPQHF
>.|TRBJ1-6|TRBV2|15|TRBD1
TGTGCCAGCAGTTCGACAGGGAGTAGGAGTTCACCCCTCCACTTT
CASSSTGSRSSPLHF
>few|TRBJ1-1|TRBV19|14|.
TGTGCCAGTAGTATGTCGGTCGTACAGGCTGAAGCTTTCTTT
CASSMSVVQAEAFF
>.|TRBJ2-1|TRBV5-6|13|TRBD2
TGTGCCAGCAGTCGGGGGACTAGTCGTGCTCCGTTCTTC
CASSRGTSRAPFF
>.|TRBJ2-7|TRBV5-1|11|TRBD1
TGCGCCAGCAGCCCGGGACAGGCTCTGTACTTC
CASSPGQALYF
>.|TRBJ2-1|TRBV6-5|16|.
TGTGCCAGCAGTTACTCAAGAAAAGACTGGGACAATGAGCAGTTCTTC
CASSYSRKDWDNEQFF
>.|TRBJ2-2|TRBV9|13|.
TGTGCCAGCAGCGTGACAGTCACCGGGGAGCTGTTTTTT
CASSVTVTGELFF
>few|TRBJ1-2|TRBV19|16|TRBD1
TGTGCCAGTAGTCCCGGACAGGGGAAATATAAGGATGGCTACACCTTC
CASSPGQGKYKDGYTF
>.|TRBJ1-4|TRBV9|12|.
TGTGCCAGCAGCGCGGGGAATGAAAAACTGTTTTTT
CASSAGNEKLFF
>few|TRBJ2-6|TRBV11-3|15|.
TGTGCCAGCAGCGGAGAGACAGTAGGGGCCAACGTCCTGACTTTC
CASSGETVGANVLTF
>.|TRBJ2-6|TRBV19|16|TRBD2
TGTGCCAGTAGTAGGGGGGAGGGGACTGGGGCCAACGTCCTGACTTTC
CASSRGEGTGANVLTF
>.|TRBJ2-6|TRBV19|13|.
TGTGCCAGTAGGGTAGCTGGGGCCAACGTCCTGACTTTC
CASRVAGANVLTF
>.|TRBJ2-1|TRBV11-2|14|.
TGTGCCAGCAGCCCACCGAAACTAGTGAATGAGCAGTTCTTC
CASSPPKLVNEQFF